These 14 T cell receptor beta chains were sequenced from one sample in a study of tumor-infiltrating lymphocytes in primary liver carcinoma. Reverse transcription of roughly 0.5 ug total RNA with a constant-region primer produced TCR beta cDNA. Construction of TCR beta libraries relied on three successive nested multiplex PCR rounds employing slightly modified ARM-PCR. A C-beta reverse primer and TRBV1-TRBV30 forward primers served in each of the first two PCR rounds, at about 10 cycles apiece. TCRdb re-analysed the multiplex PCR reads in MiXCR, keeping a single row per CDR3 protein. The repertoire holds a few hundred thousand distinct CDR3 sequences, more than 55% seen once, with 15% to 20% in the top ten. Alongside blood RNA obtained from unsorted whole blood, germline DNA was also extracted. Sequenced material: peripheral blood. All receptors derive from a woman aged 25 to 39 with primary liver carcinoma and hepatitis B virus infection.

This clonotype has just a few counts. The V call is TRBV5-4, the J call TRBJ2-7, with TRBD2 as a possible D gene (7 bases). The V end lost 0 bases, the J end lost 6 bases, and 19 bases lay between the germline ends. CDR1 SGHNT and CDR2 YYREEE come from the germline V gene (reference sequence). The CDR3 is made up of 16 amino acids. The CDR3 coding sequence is TGTGCCAGCAGCTTGGAAGGTTGGCAGGCGGGGGCCGAGCAGTACTTC. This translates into CASSLEGWQAGAEQYF.

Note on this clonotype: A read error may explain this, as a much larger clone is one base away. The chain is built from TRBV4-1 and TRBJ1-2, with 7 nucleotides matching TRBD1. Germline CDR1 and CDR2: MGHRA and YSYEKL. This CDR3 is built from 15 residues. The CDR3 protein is CVSSQAPGGNYGYTF. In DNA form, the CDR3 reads TGCGTCAGCAGCCAAGCCCCAGGGGGTAACTATGGCTACACCTTC.

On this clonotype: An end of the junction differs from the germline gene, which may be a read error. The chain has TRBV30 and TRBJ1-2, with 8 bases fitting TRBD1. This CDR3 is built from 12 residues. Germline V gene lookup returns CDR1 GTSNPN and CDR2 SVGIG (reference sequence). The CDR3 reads CAWSNRGYGYIF. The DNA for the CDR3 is TGTGCCTGGAGTAACAGGGGGTATGGCTACATCTTC.

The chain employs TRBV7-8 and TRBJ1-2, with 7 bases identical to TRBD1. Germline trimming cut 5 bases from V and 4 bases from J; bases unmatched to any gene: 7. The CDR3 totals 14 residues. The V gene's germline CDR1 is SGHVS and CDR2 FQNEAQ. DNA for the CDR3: TGTGCCAGCAGCGCCGCCGGGACAGCCTATGGCTACACCTTC. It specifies CASSAAGTAYGYTF.

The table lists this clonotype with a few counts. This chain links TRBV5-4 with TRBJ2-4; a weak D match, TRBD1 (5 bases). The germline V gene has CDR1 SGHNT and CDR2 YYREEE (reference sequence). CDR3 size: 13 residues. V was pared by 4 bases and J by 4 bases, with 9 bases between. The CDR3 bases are TGTGCCAGCAGCATGGACAATAAAAACATTCAGTACTTC. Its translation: CASSMDNKNIQYF.

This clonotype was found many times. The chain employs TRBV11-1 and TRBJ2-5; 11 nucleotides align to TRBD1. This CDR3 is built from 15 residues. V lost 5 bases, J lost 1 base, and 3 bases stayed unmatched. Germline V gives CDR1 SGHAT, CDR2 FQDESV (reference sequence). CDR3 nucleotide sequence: TGTGCCAGCAGCGCGGACAGGGGGCTCCAAGAGACCCAGTACTTC. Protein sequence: CASSADRGLQETQYF.

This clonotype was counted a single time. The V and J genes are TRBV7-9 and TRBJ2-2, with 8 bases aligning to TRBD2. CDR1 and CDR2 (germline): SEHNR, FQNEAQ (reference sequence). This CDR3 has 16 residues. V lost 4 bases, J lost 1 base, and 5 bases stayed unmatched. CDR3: CASSSLAGLNTGELFF. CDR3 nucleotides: TGTGCCAGCAGCTCGCTAGCGGGCCTGAACACCGGGGAGCTGTTTTTT.

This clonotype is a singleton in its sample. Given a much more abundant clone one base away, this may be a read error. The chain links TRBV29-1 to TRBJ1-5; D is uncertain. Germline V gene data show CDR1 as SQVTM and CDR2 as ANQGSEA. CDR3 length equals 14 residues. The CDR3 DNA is TGCAGCGTTGAGGTTTCGAGTTTCAATCAGCCCCAGCGTTTT. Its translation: CSVEVSSFNQPQRF.

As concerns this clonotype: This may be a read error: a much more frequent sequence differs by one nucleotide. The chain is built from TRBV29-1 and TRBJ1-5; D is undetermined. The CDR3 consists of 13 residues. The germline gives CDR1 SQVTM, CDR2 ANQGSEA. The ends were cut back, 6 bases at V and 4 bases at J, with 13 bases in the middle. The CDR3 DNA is TGCAGCGTCCTTACAAATCGAAATCAGCCCCAGCATTTT. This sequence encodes CSVLTNRNQPQHF.

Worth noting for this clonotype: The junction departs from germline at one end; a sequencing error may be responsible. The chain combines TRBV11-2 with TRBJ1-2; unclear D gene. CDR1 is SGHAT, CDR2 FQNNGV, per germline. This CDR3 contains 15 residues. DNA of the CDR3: TGTGCCTGCAGCTTTTCCCCGACGTGGGCCAGTGGCTACACCTTC. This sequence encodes CACSFSPTWASGYTF.

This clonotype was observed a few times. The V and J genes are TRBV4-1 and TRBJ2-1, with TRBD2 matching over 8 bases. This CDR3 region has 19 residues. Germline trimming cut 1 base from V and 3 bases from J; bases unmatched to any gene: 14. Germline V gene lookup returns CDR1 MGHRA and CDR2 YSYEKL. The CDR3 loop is CASSQAPTSGGGIYNEQFF. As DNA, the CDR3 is TGCGCCAGCAGCCAAGCACCCACTAGCGGAGGGGGGATCTACAATGAGCAGTTCTTC.

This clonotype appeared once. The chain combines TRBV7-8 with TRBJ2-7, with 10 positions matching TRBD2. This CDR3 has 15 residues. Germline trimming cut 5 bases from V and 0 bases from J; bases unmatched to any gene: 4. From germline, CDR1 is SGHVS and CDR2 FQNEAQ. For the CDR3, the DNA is TGTGCCAGCAGCATTATAGCGGGAGGCTCCTACGAGCAGTACTTC. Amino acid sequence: CASSIIAGGSYEQYF.

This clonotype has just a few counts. DNA of the CDR3: TGTGCCAGCAGCTTTGATCACTCTGGGGCCAACGTCCTGACTTTC. Encoded protein: CASSFDHSGANVLTF. The chain recombines TRBV5-6 with TRBJ2-6; D remains unclear. The germline V gene has CDR1 SGHDT and CDR2 YYEEEE. V lost 2 bases to trimming and J lost 0 bases, with 6 bases between them. CDR3 length: 15 amino acids.

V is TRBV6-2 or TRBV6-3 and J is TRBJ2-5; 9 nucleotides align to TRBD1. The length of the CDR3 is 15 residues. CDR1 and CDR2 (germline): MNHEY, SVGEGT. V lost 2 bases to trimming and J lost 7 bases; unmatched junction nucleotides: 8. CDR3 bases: TGTGCCAGCAGTTACGGGGACAGGGTTTACGGGACCCAGTACTTC. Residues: CASSYGDRVYGTQYF.